What follows is one T cell receptor beta chain and its context. Its antigen remains unknown. It was with unique molecular identifiers that the TCRbeta library was prepared. TCRdb reanalysed the PCR reads using MiXCR and keeps one entry per CDR3 protein. The table lists fewer than 550,000 distinct CDR3 sequences, 10% of them singletons, with roughly 2.1% in the top ten. The sample belongs to a study of T-cell reconstitution after alpha-beta-depleted transplantation in children. General study points: T-cell counts and diversity were attributed mostly to newly produced T cells one year after transplant. About two months after transplant, alpha-beta T cells reportedly came from several hundred expanded graft clones. There were some patients whose high TCRbeta diversity at day 60 came from surviving recipient T cells and thymic progenitors.

The CDR3 loop spans 12 amino acids. Trimming pared 6 bases from V and 10 bases from J, leaving 16 bases between. Per germline, CDR1 DFQATT and CDR2 SNEGSKA (reference sequence). This chain uses TRBV20-1 with TRBJ2-1, with unresolved D. This sequence was found in a child aged 2 to 15 with inherited bone marrow failure, due to receive a stem cell transplant. The material sequenced was PBMCs, taken before TCRalphabeta/CD19-depleted stem cell transplant. The CDR3 nucleotides are TGCAGTGCCCGCACCCTGGAAGGGGAGCAGTTCTTC. This gives the protein CSARTLEGEQFF.